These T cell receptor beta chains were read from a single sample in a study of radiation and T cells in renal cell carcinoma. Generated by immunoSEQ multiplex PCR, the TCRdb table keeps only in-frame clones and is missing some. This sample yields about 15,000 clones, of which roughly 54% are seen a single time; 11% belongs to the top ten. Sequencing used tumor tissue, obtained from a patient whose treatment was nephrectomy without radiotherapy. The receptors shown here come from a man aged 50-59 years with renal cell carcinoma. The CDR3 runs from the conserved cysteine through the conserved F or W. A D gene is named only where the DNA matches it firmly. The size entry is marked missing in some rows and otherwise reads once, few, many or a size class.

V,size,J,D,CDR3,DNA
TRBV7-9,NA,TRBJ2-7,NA,CASSPRAGATSYEQYF,TGTGCCAGCAGCCCGCGGGCAGGGGCCACCTCCTACGAGCAGTACTTC
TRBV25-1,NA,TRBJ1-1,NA,CASSEFGGFNTEAFF,TGTGCCAGCAGTGAATTTGGGGGTTTCAACACTGAAGCTTTCTTT
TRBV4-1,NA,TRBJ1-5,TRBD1,CASSQTDRGSNQPQHF,TGCGCCAGCAGCCAAACGGACAGGGGAAGCAATCAGCCCCAGCATTTT
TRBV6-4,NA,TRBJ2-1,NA,CASSDSAEGYNEQFF,TGTGCCAGCAGTGACTCGGCAGAGGGGTACAATGAGCAGTTCTTC
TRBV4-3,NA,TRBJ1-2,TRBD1,CASSQDWDRGTNYGYTF,TGCGCCAGCAGCCAAGATTGGGACAGGGGGACTAACTATGGCTACACCTTC
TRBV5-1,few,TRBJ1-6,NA,CASRVGDSSYNSPLHF,TGCGCCAGCAGGGTGGGGGATTCTTCCTATAATTCACCCCTCCACTTT
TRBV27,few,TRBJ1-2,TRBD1,CASHVSGTGNHGYTF,TGTGCCAGCCACGTTTCCGGGACAGGGAACCATGGCTACACCTTC
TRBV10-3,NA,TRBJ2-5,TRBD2,CAISEGGASGVLQETQYF,TGTGCCATCAGTGAGGGTGGGGCTAGCGGGGTGCTCCAAGAGACCCAGTACTTC
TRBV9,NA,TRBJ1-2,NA,CASSVASGAGYTF,TGTGCCAGCAGCGTAGCATCAGGGGCGGGCTACACCTTC
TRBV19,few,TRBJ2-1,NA,CASSMGGEQFF,TGTGCCAGTAGTATGGGGGGTGAGCAGTTCTTC
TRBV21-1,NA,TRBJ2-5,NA,CASSKAGREETQYF,TGTGCCAGCAGCAAAGCGGGCAGAGAAGAGACCCAGTACTTC
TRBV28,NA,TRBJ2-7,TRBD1,CASSLVTGGRYEQYF,TGTGCCAGCAGTTTGGTAACAGGGGGAAGGTACGAGCAGTACTTC
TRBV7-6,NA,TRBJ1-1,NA,CASSLGGSNTEAFF,TGTGCCAGCAGCTTGGGAGGGTCGAACACTGAAGCTTTCTTT
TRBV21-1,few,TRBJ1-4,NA,CASGTGGGGYYEKLFF,TGTGCCAGTGGGACAGGGGGCGGAGGGTATTATGAAAAACTGTTTTTT
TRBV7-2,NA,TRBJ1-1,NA,CASSLVGTDRWTEAFF,TGTGCCAGCAGCTTAGTAGGTACGGACAGATGGACTGAAGCTTTCTTT
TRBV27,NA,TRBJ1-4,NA,CASSPFWGSNEKLFF,TGTGCCAGCAGTCCGTTCTGGGGGAGTAATGAAAAACTGTTTTTT
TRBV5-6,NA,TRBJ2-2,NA,CASSLRAGPGELFF,TGTGCCAGCAGCTTGCGGGCGGGACCCGGGGAGCTGTTTTTT
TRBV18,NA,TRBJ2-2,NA,CASSQGAGELFF,TGTGCCAGCTCACAGGGGGCCGGGGAGCTGTTTTTT
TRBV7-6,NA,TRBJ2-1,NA,CASSFRTYNEQFF,TGTGCCAGCAGCTTTCGCACTTACAATGAGCAGTTCTTC
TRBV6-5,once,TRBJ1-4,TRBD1,CASSPPGQGGEKLFF,TGTGCCAGCAGTCCACCGGGACAGGGGGGTGAAAAACTGTTTTTT
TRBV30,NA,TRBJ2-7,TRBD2,CAWSPGGAGGLYEQYF,TGTGCCTGGAGCCCGGGGGGGGCGGGAGGACTCTACGAGCAGTACTTC
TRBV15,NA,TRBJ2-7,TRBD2,CATSRGAGTSGAYEQYF,TGTGCCACCAGCAGGGGGGCCGGGACTAGCGGAGCCTACGAGCAGTACTTC
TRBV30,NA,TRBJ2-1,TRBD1,CAWNPGGREQFF,TGTGCCTGGAATCCAGGGGGCAGGGAGCAGTTCTTC
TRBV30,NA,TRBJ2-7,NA,CAWNYEASYEQYF,TGTGCCTGGAATTACGAGGCCTCCTACGAGCAGTACTTC
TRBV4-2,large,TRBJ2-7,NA,CASSQDTETGYEQYF,TGTGCCAGCAGCCAAGACACCGAAACGGGGTACGAGCAGTACTTC
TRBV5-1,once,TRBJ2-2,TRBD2,CASRGSGSVGTGELFF,TGCGCCAGCCGCGGTAGCGGGAGCGTTGGAACCGGGGAGCTGTTTTTT
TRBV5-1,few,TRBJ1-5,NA,CASSSGQSNQPQHF,TGCGCCAGCAGCTCCGGACAGTCAAATCAGCCCCAGCATTTT
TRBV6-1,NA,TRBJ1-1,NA,CASSVWGLNTEAFF,TGTGCCAGCAGTGTTTGGGGGTTGAACACTGAAGCTTTCTTT
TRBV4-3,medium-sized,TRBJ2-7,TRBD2,CASSQARGGGSYEQYF,TGCGCCAGCAGCCAAGCCCGAGGCGGGGGGTCTTACGAGCAGTACTTC
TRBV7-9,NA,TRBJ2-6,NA,CASSFRRGLVSGANVLTF,TGTGCCAGCAGCTTTAGGAGGGGTTTGGTCTCTGGGGCCAACGTCCTGACTTTC
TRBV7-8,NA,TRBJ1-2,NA,CASSGPTLYGYTF,TGTGCCAGCAGCGGCCCCACACTCTATGGCTACACCTTC
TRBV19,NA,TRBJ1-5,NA,CASSIGGGAGNQPQHF,TGTGCCAGTAGTATAGGAGGGGGGGCGGGCAATCAGCCCCAGCATTTT
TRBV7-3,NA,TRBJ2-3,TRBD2,CASSHSGGEGDTQYF,TGTGCCAGCAGCCATAGCGGGGGAGAAGGAGATACGCAGTATTTT
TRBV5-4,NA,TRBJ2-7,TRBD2,CASSNGLAGNSFYEQYF,TGTGCCAGCAGCAACGGACTAGCGGGCAACTCATTCTACGAGCAGTACTTC
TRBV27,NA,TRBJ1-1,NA,CASSPNVNTEAFF,TGTGCCAGCAGTCCCAATGTGAACACTGAAGCTTTCTTT
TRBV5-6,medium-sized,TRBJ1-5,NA,CASSLGGLSNQPQHF,TGTGCCAGCAGCTTGGGGGGGCTCAGCAATCAGCCCCAGCATTTT
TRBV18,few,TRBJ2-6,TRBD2,CASSPKASGNSGANVLTF,TGTGCCAGCTCACCGAAGGCTAGCGGGAACTCTGGGGCCAACGTCCTGACTTTC
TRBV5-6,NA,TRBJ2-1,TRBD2,CASSRGTSEIPYNEQFF,TGTGCCAGCAGCCGGGGGACTAGCGAGATACCCTACAATGAGCAGTTCTTC